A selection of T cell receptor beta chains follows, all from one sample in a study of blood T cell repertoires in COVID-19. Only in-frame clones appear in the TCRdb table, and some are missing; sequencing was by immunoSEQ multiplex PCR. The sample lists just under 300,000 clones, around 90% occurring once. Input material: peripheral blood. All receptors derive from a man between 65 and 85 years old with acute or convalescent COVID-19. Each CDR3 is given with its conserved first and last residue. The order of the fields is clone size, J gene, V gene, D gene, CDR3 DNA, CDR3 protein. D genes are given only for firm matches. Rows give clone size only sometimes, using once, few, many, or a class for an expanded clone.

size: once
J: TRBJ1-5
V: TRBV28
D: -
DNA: TGTGCCAGCAGCCTTACAGGGACGACTCAGCCCCAGCATTTT
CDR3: CASSLTGTTQPQHF

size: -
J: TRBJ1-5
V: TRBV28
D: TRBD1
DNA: TGTGCCAGCAGTATACAGGGGGCAGGGATAGGGCCCCAGCATTTT
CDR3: CASSIQGAGIGPQHF

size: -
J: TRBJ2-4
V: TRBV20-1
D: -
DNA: TGCAGTGCTAGTTACGGCAGCGAAAACATTCAGTACTTC
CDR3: CSASYGSENIQYF

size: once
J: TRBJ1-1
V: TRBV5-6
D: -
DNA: TGTGCCAGCAGCTTTTTAGGGGTAGGGACAAACACTGAAGCTTTCTTT
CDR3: CASSFLGVGTNTEAFF

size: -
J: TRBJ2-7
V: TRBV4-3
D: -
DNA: TGCGCCAGCAGCCAAGATCTTCTCGGCGAGCAGTACTTC
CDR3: CASSQDLLGEQYF

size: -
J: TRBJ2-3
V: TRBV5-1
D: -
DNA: TGCGCCAGCAGCTTGGGAGGGAGTGGAGATACGCAGTATTTT
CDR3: CASSLGGSGDTQYF

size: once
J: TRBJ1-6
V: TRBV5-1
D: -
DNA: TGCGCCAGCAGCTTGGAACTAAGGGGCGCCTTTAATTCACCCCTCCACTTT
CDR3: CASSLELRGAFNSPLHF

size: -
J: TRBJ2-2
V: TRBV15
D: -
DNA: TGTGCCACCAGCAGGAACGCAGGGACCGGGGAGCTGTTTTTT
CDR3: CATSRNAGTGELFF

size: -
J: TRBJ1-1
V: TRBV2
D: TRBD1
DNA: TGTGCCAGCACCCGACAGGGGAACACTGAAGCTTTCTTT
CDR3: CASTRQGNTEAFF

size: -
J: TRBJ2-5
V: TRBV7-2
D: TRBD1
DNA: TGTGCCAGCAGCTCACAAACAGGGGTCGTGGAGACCCAGTACTTC
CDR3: CASSSQTGVVETQYF

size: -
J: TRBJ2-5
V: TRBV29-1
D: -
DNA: TGCAGCGCCACGACAGGCACAGAGACCCAGTACTTC
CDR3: CSATTGTETQYF

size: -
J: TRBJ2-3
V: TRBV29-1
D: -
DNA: TGCAGCGTGGGCGGGGGCTCGGGAGATACGCAGTATTTT
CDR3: CSVGGGSGDTQYF

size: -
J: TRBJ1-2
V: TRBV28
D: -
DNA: TGTGCCAGCAGTTTCGCAGGGATTGGCTATGGCTACACCTTC
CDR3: CASSFAGIGYGYTF

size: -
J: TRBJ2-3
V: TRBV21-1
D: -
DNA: TGTGCCAGCAGCAGACTCTGGACTAGCGAGACGAAGTGCACAGATACGCAGTATTTT
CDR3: CASSRLWTSETKCTDTQYF

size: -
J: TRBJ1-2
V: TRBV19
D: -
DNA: TGTGCCAGTAGTACCCCCAGGATTGGCTACACCTTC
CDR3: CASSTPRIGYTF

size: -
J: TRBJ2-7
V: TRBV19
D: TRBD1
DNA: TGTGCCAGTAGCGAGGACAGGGCCACCTACGAGCAGTACTTC
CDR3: CASSEDRATYEQYF

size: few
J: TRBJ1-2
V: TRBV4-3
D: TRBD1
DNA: TGCGCCAGCAGCCAAGGGACAGGGAACTCCCTTTGGTATGGCTACACCTTC
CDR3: CASSQGTGNSLWYGYTF

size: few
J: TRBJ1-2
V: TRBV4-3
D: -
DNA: TGCGCCAGCAGCCAAGATTTATCCCCAAAGATGGCCTACACCTTC
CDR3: CASSQDLSPKMAYTF

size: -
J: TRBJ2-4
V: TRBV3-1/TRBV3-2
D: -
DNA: TGTGCCAGCAGCCAAGCCGGGGTAGCCAAAAACATTCAGTACTTC
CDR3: CASSQAGVAKNIQYF

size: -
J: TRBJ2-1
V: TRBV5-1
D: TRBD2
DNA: TGCGCCAGCAGCCGACCAAGCGGGGGGCACCATGAGCAGTTCTTC
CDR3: CASSRPSGGHHEQFF

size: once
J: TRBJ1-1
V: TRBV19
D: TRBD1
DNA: TGTGCCAGTACCCCATTCGACAGGGACTCTGAAGCTTTCTTT
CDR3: CASTPFDRDSEAFF

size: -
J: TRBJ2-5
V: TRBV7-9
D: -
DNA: TGTGCCAGCAGCTCGGGGTTTGGCCAAGAGACCCAGTACTTC
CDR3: CASSSGFGQETQYF

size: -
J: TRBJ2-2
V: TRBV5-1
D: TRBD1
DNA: TGCGCCAGCTCCCCCTCTCGACAGGGCGTCAACACCGGGGAGCTGTTTTTT
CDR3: CASSPSRQGVNTGELFF

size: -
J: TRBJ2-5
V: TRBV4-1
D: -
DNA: TGCGCCAGCAGCCAAGGGTCTTCTGGCCAGGAGACCCAGTACTTC
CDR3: CASSQGSSGQETQYF

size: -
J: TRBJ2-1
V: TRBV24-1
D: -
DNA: TGTGCCACCAGTGATCCCGGACTCCTCTCCTACAATGAGCAGTTCTTC
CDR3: CATSDPGLLSYNEQFF

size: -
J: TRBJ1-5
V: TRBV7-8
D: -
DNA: TGTGCCAGCAGCTCAGGGGCCTCCGATAGCAATCAGCCCCAGCATTTT
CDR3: CASSSGASDSNQPQHF

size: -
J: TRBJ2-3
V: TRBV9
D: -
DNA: TGTGCCAGCAGCGTAGGAGGCGGGATTGTTCTAGATACGCAGTATTTT
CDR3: CASSVGGGIVLDTQYF

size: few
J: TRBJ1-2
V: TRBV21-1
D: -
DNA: TGTGCCAGCAGCAACCGACAGGGGTTGAACTATGGCTACACCTTC
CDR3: CASSNRQGLNYGYTF

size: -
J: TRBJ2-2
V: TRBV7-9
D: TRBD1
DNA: TGTGCCAGCAGCATCCGGGGGACAGGGGACCCCGGGGAGCTGTTTTTT
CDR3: CASSIRGTGDPGELFF

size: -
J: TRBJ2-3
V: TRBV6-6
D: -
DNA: TGTGCCAGCAGTAACGCAGGCGGGGGCCGCACAGATACGCAGTATTTT
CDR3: CASSNAGGGRTDTQYF